This entry concerns a single T cell receptor (beta chain). The data derive from a study of blood T cell repertoires in COVID-19. Study in general: Sample material is recorded as cDNA or gDNA derived from T cells, B-cell-depleted T cells, or PBMCs.

J gave up 4 bases and V 7 bases, and 9 bases lay outside the gene matches. This CDR3 is built from 15 residues. Germline loops: CDR1 LNHDA, CDR2 SQIVND (reference sequence). Source study methods: By means of reference gene primer amplification, nucleated cell counts were estimated. Sequenced by immunoSEQ multiplex PCR; TCRdb stores in-frame clones only, minus some. V, J and clone size are taken as reported in that table, and D and trimming were inferred from the DNA itself. This sample carries more than 200,000 clones, around 83% of them seen once, and the ten largest clones take about 7.4%. The sequencing input was peripheral blood. This receptor was obtained from a woman between 50 and 59 years old with acute or convalescent COVID-19. The chain carries TRBV19 and TRBJ2-3; 9 bases match TRBD2. The CDR3 is CASISTSGGPDTQYF. The CDR3 bases are TGTGCCAGTATATCGACTAGCGGAGGACCAGATACGCAGTATTTT.